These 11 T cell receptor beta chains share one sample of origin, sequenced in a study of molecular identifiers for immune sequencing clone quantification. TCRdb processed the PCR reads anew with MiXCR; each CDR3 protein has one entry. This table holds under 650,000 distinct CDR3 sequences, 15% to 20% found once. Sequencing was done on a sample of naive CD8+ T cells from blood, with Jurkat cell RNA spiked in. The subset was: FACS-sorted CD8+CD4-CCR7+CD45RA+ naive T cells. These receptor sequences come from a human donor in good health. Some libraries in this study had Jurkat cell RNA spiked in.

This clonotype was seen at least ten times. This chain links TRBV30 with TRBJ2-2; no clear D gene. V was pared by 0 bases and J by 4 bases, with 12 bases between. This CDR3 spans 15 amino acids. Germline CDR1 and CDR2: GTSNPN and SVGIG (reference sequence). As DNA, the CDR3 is TGTGCCTGGAGTGTTGGGAACATCCTCACCGGGGAGCTGTTTTTT. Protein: CAWSVGNILTGELFF.

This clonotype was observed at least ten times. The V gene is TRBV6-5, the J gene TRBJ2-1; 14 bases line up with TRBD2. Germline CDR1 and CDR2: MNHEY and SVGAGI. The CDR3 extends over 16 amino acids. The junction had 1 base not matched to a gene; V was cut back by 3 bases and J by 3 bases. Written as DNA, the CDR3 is TGTGCCAGCAGTTATGGGACTAGCGGGAGCTACAATGAGCAGTTCTTC. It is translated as CASSYGTSGSYNEQFF.

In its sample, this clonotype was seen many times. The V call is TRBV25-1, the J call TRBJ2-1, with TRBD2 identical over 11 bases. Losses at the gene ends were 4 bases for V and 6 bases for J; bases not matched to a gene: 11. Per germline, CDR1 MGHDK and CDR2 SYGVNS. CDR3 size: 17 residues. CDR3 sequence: CASSGYLAGGFRNEQFF. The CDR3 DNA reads TGTGCCAGCAGTGGATACTTAGCGGGAGGGTTTCGCAATGAGCAGTTCTTC.

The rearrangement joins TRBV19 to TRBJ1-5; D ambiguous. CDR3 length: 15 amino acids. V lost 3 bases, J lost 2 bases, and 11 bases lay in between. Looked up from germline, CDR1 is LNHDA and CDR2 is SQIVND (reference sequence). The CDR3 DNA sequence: TGTGCCAGTAGTATTTTCGGTATGGGCAATCAGCCCCAGCATTTT. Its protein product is CASSIFGMGNQPQHF. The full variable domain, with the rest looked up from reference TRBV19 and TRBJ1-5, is DGGITQSPKYLFRKEGQNVTLSCEQNLNHDAMYWYRQDPGQGLRLIYYSQIVNDFQKGDIAEGYSVSREKKESFPLTVTSAQKNPTAFYLCASSIFGMGNQPQHFGDGTRLSIL.

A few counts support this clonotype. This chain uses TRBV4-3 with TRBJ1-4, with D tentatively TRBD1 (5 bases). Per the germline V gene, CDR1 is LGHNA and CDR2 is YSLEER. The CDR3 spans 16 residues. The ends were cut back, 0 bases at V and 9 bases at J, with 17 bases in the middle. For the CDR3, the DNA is TGCGCCAGCAGCCAAGAACTGGACACCGTGATTAAAAAACTGTTTTTT. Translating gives CASSQELDTVIKKLFF.

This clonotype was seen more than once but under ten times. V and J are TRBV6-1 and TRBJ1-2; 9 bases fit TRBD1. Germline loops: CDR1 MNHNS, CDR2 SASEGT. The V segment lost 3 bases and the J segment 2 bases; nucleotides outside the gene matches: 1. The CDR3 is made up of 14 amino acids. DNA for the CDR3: TGTGCCAGCAGTGAGGGACAGGGCAACTATGGCTACACCTTC. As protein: CASSEGQGNYGYTF.

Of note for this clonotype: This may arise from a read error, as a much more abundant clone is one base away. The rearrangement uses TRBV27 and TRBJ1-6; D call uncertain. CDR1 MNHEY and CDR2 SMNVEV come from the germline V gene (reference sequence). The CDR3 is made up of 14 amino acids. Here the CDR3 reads CASSWVPYNPPLHF. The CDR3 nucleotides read TGTGCCAGCAGCTGGGTACCGTATAATCCACCCCTCCACTTT.

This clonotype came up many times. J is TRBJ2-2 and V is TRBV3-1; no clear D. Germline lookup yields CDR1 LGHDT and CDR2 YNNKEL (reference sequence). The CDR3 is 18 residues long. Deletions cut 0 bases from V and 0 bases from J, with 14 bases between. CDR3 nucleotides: TGTGCCAGCAGCCAAGATCTGTCGGGCCCCTCGAACACCGGGGAGCTGTTTTTT. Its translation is CASSQDLSGPSNTGELFF. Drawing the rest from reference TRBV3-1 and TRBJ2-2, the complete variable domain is DTAVSQTPKYLVTQMGNDKSIKCEQNLGHDTMYWYKQDSKKFLKIMFSYNNKELIINETVPNRFSPKSPDKAHLNLHINSLELGDSAVYFCASSQDLSGPSNTGELFFGEGSRLTVL.

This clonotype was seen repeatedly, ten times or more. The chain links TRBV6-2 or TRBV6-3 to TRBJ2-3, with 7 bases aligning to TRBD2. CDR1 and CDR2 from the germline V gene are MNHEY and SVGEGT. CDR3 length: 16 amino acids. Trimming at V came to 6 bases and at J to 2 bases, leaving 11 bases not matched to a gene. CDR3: CASSFIDGGTTDTQYF. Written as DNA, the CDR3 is TGTGCCAGCAGCTTTATTGACGGGGGGACCACAGATACGCAGTATTTT.

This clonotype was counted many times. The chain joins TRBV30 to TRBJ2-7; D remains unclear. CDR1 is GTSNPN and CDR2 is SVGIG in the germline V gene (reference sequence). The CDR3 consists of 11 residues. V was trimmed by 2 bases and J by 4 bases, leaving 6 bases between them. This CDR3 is CAWSNRYEQYF. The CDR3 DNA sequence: TGTGCCTGGAGTAACCGTTACGAGCAGTACTTC.

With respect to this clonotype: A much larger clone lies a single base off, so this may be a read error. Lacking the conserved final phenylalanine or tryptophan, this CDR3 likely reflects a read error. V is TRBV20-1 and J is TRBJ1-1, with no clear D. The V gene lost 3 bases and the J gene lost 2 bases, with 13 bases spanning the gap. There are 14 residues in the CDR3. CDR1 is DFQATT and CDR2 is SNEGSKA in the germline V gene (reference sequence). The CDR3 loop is CSASGPGLNTEAFL. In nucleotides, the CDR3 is TGCAGTGCTAGTGGGCCAGGCCTCAACACTGAAGCTTTCCTT.